The present T cell receptor beta chain was sequenced within a study of blood T cell repertoires in COVID-19. In the source study's methods: The assay estimated nucleated cells by amplifying reference gene primers. Generated by immunoSEQ multiplex PCR, the TCRdb table keeps only in-frame clones and is missing some. That table supplies the V and J calls and clone size; D and trimming were determined from the DNA. The profile shows approximately 130,000 clones, just under 85% of them singletons. V was clipped by 0 bases and J by 1 base, with 10 bases between them. The CDR3 contains 15 residues. Germline V gene sequence: CDR1 MDHEN, CDR2 SYDVKM.

The chain employs TRBV28 and TRBJ2-7; TRBD1 might be the D (7 bases). The sample taken for sequencing was peripheral blood. This clonotype originated in a human donor in a cohort sampled during active COVID-19. This chain's CDR3 is CASSLWQGGSYEQYF. As DNA, the CDR3 is TGTGCCAGCAGTTTATGGCAGGGGGGATCCTACGAGCAGTACTTC.